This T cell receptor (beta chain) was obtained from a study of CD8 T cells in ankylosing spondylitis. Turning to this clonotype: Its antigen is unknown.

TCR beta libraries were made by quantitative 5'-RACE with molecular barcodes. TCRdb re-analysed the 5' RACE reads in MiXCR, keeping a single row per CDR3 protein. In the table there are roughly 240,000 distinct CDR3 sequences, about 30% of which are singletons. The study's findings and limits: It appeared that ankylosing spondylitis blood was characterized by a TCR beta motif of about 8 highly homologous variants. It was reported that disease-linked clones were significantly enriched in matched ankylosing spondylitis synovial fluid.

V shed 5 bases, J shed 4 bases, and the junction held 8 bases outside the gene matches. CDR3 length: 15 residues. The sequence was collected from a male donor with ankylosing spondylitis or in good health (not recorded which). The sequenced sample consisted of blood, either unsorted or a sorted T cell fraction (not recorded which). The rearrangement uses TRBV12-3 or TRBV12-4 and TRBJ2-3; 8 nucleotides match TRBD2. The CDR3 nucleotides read TGTGCCAGCAGTAAAGCGGGGGTGAGGTCAGATACGCAGTATTTT. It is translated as CASSKAGVRSDTQYF.